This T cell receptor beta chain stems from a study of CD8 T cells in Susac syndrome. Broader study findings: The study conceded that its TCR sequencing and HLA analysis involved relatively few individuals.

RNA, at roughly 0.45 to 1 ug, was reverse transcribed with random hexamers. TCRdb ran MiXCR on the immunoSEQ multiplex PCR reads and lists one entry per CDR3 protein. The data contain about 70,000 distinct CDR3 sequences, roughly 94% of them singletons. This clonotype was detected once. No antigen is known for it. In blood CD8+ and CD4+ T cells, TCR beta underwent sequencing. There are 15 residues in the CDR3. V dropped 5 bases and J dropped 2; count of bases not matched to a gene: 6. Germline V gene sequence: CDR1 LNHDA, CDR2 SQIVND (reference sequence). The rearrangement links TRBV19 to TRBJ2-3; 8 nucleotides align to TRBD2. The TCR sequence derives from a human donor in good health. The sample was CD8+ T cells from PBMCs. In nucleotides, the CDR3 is TGTGCCAGTAGTGTACTAGCGGAGGACACAGATACGCAGTATTTT. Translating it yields CASSVLAEDTDTQYF.